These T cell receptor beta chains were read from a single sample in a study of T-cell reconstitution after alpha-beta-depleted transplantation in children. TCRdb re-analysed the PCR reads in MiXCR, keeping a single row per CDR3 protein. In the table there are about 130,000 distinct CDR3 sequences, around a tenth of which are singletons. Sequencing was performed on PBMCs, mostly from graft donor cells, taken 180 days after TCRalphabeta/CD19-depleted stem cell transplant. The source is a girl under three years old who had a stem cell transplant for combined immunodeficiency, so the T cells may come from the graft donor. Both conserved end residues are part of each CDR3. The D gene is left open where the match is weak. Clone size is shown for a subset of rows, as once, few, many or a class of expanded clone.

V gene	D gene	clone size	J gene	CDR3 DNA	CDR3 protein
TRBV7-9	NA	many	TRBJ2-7	TGTGCCAGCAGCTTAGCGGGGACTTACGAGCAGTACTTC	CASSLAGTYEQYF
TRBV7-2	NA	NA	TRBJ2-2	TGTGCCAGCAGCTCAGAGAACACCGGGGAGCTGTTTTTT	CASSSENTGELFF
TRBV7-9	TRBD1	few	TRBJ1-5	TGTGCCAGCAGCGGGACAGGAGATAGCAATCAGCCCCAGCATTTT	CASSGTGDSNQPQHF
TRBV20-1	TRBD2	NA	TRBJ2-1	TGCAGTGCTATCAGAAACCTAGCGGTCTCCTACAATGAGCAGTTCTTC	CSAIRNLAVSYNEQFF
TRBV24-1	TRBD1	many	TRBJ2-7	TGTGCCACCAGTGATCCACGGGACAGAAGCTACGAGCAGTACTTC	CATSDPRDRSYEQYF
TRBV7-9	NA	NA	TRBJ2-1	TGTGCCAGCAGCTTCGGATCAAGGGGAGATTACAATGAGCAGTTCTTC	CASSFGSRGDYNEQFF
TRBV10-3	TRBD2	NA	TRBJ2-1	TGTGCCGCCCAACCGGGACTAGCGGGTTTCAGCTCCTACAATGAGCAGTTCTTC	CAAQPGLAGFSSYNEQFF
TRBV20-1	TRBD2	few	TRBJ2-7	TGCAGTGCTAGAGATCTTCGGGCTAGCGGGAGACCTTACGAGCAGTACTTC	CSARDLRASGRPYEQYF
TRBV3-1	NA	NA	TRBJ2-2	TGTGCCAGCAGCCAAGCCACAGGGCCGTGGGACACCGGGGAGCTGTTTTTT	CASSQATGPWDTGELFF
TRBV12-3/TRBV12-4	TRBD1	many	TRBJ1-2	TGTGCCAGCAGTACGACAGGGGTTAAGGATGGCTACACCTTC	CASSTTGVKDGYTF
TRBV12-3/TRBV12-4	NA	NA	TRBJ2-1	TGTGCCAGCAGTTTATTGTCAGTGCCGCAGGATGAGCAGTTCTTC	CASSLLSVPQDEQFF
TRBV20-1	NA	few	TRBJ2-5	TGCAGTGCTAGAGCAGAGGCGACCCAGTACTTC	CSARAEATQYF
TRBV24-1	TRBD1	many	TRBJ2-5	TGTGCCACCAGTACAGGGGGGCAGAGGGACCAAGAGACCCAGTACTTC	CATSTGGQRDQETQYF
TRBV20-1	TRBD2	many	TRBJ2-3	TGCAGTGCTAGAGGGAGGACTAGCGGGAGTGCAGATACGCAGTATTTT	CSARGRTSGSADTQYF
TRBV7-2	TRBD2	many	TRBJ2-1	TGTGCCAGCAGCAAAATAGCGGGAGGGGGTCACAATGAGCAGTTCTTC	CASSKIAGGGHNEQFF
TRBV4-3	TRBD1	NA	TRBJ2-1	TGCGCCAGCAGCCACCAGCGGTTAGGGACAGGCAATGAGCAGTTCTTC	CASSHQRLGTGNEQFF
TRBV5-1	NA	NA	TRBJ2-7	TGCGCCAGCAGCTTGGTACCGAAAGGGGGCTACGAGCAGTACTTC	CASSLVPKGGYEQYF
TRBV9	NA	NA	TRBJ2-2	TGTGCCAGCAGCGTAGGGGTTAACACCGGGGAGCTGTTTTTT	CASSVGVNTGELFF
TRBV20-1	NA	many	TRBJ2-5	TGCAGTGCTAGTTACTGGACCTTTGAAAAGACCCAGTACTTC	CSASYWTFEKTQYF
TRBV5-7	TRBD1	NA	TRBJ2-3	TGTGCCCGGCGAGACAGGGGCGCAGATACGCAGTATTTT	CARRDRGADTQYF
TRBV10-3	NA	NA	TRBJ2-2	TGTGCCATCAGTGACGCTAGGCAGGGTCATACCGGGGAGCTGTTTTTT	CAISDARQGHTGELFF
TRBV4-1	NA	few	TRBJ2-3	TGCGCCAGCAGCCAAGATCTAGGGCGTGATACGCAGTATTTT	CASSQDLGRDTQYF
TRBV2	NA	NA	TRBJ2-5	TGTGCCAGCACCCGGACAGATTACCAAGAGACCCAGTACTTC	CASTRTDYQETQYF
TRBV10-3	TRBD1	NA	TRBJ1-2	TGTGCCATCAACAATCAGGGGGCCTATGGCTACACCTTC	CAINNQGAYGYTF
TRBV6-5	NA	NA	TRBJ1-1	TGTGCCAGCAGTTACGGGGCTGTCACTGAAGCTTTCTTT	CASSYGAVTEAFF
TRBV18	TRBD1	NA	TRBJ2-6	TGTGCCAGCTCACCTCTGAGGGACAGGGGCACTGGGGCCAACGTCCTGACTTTC	CASSPLRDRGTGANVLTF
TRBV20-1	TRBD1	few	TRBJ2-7	TGCAGTGCTACACCGGGACAGGGGTTCGGAACCTACGAGCAGTACTTC	CSATPGQGFGTYEQYF
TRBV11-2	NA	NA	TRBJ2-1	TGTGCCAGCAGCTTAGGGGCGAGAGGGCCGGTCAATGAGCAGTTCTTC	CASSLGARGPVNEQFF
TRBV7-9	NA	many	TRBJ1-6	TGTGCCAGCAGCCTAGGAGGTCTAAGGGATTCACCCCTCCACTTT	CASSLGGLRDSPLHF
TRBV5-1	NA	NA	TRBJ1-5	TGCGCCAGCAGCTTGGGGTGGAATCAGCCCCAGCATTTT	CASSLGWNQPQHF
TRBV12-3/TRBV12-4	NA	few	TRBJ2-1	TGTGCCAGCAGTTTAGCTTTCGGGGGCCCCTACAATGAGCAGTTCTTC	CASSLAFGGPYNEQFF
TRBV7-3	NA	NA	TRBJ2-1	TGTGCCAGCAGCGCCGCTGCGTTGGCCTACAATGCGCAGTTCTTC	CASSAAALAYNAQFF
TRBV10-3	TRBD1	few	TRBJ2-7	TGTGCCACGGACAGGGGAAGCTACGAGCAGTACTTC	CATDRGSYEQYF
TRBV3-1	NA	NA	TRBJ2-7	TGTGCCAGCAGCCACAACCGGTTTGGGGAGCAGTACTTC	CASSHNRFGEQYF
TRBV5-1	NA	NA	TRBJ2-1	TGCGCCAGCAGCTTGCTCGCCGAACCCTACAATGAGCAGTTCTTC	CASSLLAEPYNEQFF
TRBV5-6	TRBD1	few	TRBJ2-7	TGTGCCAGCAGCTGGAGCACTACCGGGACAGGGGGTAACGAGCAGTACTTC	CASSWSTTGTGGNEQYF
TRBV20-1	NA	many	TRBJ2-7	TGCAGTGCTTGGGACAACTCCTACGAGCAGTACTTC	CSAWDNSYEQYF
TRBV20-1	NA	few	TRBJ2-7	TGCAGTGCTAGAGAAGCAGGGGAGGTGAACGAGCAGTACTTC	CSAREAGEVNEQYF
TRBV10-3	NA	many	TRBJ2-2	TGTGCCATCAGTGAGTCCGGGGGAGTCGGGGAGCTGTTTTTT	CAISESGGVGELFF
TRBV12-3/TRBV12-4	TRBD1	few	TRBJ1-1	TGTGCCAGCACCCGGGACAGGGGGCTGACTGAAGCTTTCTTT	CASTRDRGLTEAFF
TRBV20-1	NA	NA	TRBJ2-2	TGCAGTGCTAGGGGTAGCAGGAACACCGGGGAGCTGTTTTTT	CSARGSRNTGELFF
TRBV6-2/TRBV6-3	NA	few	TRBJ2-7	TGTGCCAGCAGTTCGGACAACTCCTACGAGCAGTACTTC	CASSSDNSYEQYF
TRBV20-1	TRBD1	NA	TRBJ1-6	TGCAGTGCCAGGGGACAGTTTAATTCACCCCTCCACTTT	CSARGQFNSPLHF
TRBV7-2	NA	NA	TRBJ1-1	TGTGCCAGCATCCTACAGGGCACTGAAGCTTTCTTT	CASILQGTEAFF
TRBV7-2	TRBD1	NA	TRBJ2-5	TGTGCCAGCAGCTCAAGGGCGGGGACAGGCGTGCGGGAGACCCAGTACTTC	CASSSRAGTGVRETQYF
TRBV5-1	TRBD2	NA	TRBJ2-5	TGCGCCAGCCGTAGCGGGGGGTATCAAGAGACCCAGTACTTC	CASRSGGYQETQYF